This T cell receptor (beta chain) emerged from a study of breast tumors, draining lymph nodes, adjacent tissues. Axillary draining lymph nodes of breast cancer patients supplied the node samples. This clonotype has a count of ten or more. Its antigen remains unidentified. TCRdb re-derived calls from the multiplex PCR reads in MiXCR, one entry per CDR3 protein. The sample includes about 230,000 distinct CDR3 sequences, less than 40% of them seen just once. Whole-study results and caveats: Data only fit, rather than demonstrated, lymph node origin of most tumor T cells. Tumor repertoires ranked between lymph nodes and nontumor tissue in diversity, with V and J gene preferences. Findings are consistent with lymph node origin and intratumoral expansion of most tumor T cells. Luminal-like breast cancer showed significantly higher tumor–nontumor repertoire similarity than basal-like.

Sequences were obtained from axillary lymph node tissue. The clonotype was recovered from a female donor with breast cancer. Some clones in this sample may be carry-over from other donors' samples.

The CDR3, as DNA: TGCGCCAGCAGCTTGAGGGGGGATAATTCACCCCTCCACTTT. It specifies CASSLRGDNSPLHF. The chain has TRBV5-1 and TRBJ1-6, with D possibly TRBD1 on 6 matching bases. Per germline, CDR1 SGHRS and CDR2 YFSETQ. The CDR3 contains 14 residues. V gave up 1 base and J gave up 5 bases, with 7 bases separating them. Complete variable domain (other parts from reference TRBV5-1 and TRBJ1-6): KAGVTQTPRYLIKTRGQQVTLSCSPISGHRSVSWYQQTPGQGLQFLFEYFSETQRNKGNFPGRFSGRQFSNSRSEMNVSTLELGDSALYLCASSLRGDNSPLHFGNGTRLTVT.